The entry below gives a single T cell receptor beta chain sequence along with its context. The assay was immunoSEQ multiplex PCR, and TCRdb's table has in-frame clones only and misses some. The sample consists of just under 550,000 clones, 75% to 80% of them appearing once. The data derive from a study of shared T cell receptors in the human thymus. CDR1 and CDR2 from the germline V gene are SGHRS and YFSETQ. This CDR3 is 14 amino acids long. The V end lost 3 bases, the J end lost 4 bases, and 10 bases lay between the germline ends. A further study also used this sample, focusing on human thymus T cells.

This TCR was sampled from a boy in the first two years of life with a congenital heart defect. This chain links TRBV5-1 with TRBJ2-2; possibly TRBD2 for D (6 bases). The sample taken for sequencing was thymocytes. This CDR3 is CASSWDGGTGELFF. The CDR3 nucleotides read TGCGCCAGCAGCTGGGACGGGGGCACCGGGGAGCTGTTTTTT. The variable domain in full, with the rest retrieved from reference TRBV5-1 and TRBJ2-2, is KAGVTQTPRYLIKTRGQQVTLSCSPISGHRSVSWYQQTPGQGLQFLFEYFSETQRNKGNFPGRFSGRQFSNSRSEMNVSTLELGDSALYLCASSWDGGTGELFFGEGSRLTVL.